Listed here is a single T cell receptor (beta chain). The read terminates 3 residues before the CDR3 end, so the remaining end is supplied by the germline J gene. Germline V gene sequence: CDR1 SGHDT, CDR2 YYEEEE. This CDR3 is 14 amino acids long. Trimming removed 3 bases from V and 1 base from J; junction bases left unmatched: 3. This sample was included in a study of T cells in women clearing cervical HPV infection. Measured with immunoSEQ multiplex PCR; TCRdb has only the in-frame clones, and not every one. The listing records tens of thousands of clones. This receptor was identified in a woman between 18 and 69 years old with a cervical HPV16 infection that either progressed to CIN3+ or cleared (not recorded which). The chain is built from TRBV5-6 and TRBJ1-2, with 7 bases lining up with TRBD1. Material: blood buffy coat. The part of the CDR3 DNA that was read is TGTGCCAGCAGCTCGACAGGGAGTAACTATGGC. It codes for CASSSTGSNYG. In full, the CDR3 reads CASSSTGSNYGYTF.